The present TCR beta chain was sequenced within a study of shared clonotypes between healthy human individuals. Study summary: Researchers drew samples from a couple of women and a few men aged 18 to 49.

This clone showed up just once. No antigen is known for it. Distinct nucleotide sequences in the sample also encode this CDR3. The CDR3 has 14 amino acids. In germline, CDR1 is SEHNR, CDR2 FQNEAQ (reference sequence). V shed 5 bases and J shed 1 base, with 9 bases lying between them. The study's findings and limits: Among donors, sharing of clonotypes was expected to be affected by sequencing depth.

Replicate PCRs for sorted subsets used about 200 ng DNA; this equaled tens of thousands of T cell genomes. The repertoire was sequenced with immunoSEQ multiplex PCR; TCRdb's copy has only in-frame clones and lacks some. This sample has fewer than 3 million clones, with roughly 92% found just once. The receptor comes from a man aged 18 to 35 in good health. Some clones in this sample may be carry-over from other donors' samples. This sequence joins TRBV7-9 and TRBJ2-1; D perhaps matches TRBD2 (6 bases). Sequenced sample: naive CD4+ T cells from PBMCs. Stated subset: CD45RA+ positively selected. CDR3 nucleotide sequence: TGTGCCAGCAGCCTTAGCGGTTCCTACAATGAGCAGTTCTTC. Its protein is CASSLSGSYNEQFF.